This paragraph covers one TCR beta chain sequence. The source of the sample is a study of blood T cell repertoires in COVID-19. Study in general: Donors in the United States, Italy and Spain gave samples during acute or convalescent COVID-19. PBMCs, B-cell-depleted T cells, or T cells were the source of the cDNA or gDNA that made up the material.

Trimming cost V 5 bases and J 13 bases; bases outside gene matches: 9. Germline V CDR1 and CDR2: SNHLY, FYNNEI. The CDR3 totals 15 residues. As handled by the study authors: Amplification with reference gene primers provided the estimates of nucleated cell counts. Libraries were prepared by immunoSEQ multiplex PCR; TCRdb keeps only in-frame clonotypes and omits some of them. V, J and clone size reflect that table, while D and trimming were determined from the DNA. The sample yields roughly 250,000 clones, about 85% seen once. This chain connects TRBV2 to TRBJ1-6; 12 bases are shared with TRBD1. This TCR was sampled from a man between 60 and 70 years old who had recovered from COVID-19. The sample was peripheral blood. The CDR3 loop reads CASSLPGQGAQPLHF. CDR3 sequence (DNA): TGTGCCAGCAGTCTTCCGGGACAGGGGGCCCAGCCCCTCCACTTT.